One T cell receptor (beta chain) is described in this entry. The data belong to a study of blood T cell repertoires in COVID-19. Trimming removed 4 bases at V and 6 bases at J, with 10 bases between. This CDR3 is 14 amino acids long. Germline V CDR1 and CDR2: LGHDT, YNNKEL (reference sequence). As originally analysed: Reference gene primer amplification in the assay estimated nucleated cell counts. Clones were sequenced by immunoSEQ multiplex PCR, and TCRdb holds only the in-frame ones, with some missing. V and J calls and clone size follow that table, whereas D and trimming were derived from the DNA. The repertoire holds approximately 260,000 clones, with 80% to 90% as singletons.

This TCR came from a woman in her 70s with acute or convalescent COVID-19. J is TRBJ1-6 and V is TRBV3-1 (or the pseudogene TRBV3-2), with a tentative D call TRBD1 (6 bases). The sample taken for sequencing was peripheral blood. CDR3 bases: TGTGCCAGCAGCCCGACAGGCCTTAATTCACCCCTCCACTTT. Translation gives CASSPTGLNSPLHF.